This T cell receptor (beta chain) derives from a study of early T cells in non-severe SARS-CoV-2 infection. Study results and caveats: Sequences matched to VDJdb favored anti-spike CD8 responses, while private and CD4 specificities were missed.

Sample share makes this clonotype medium-sized. The antigen is unknown. The V end was cut by 1 base, the J end by 7 bases, with 14 bases between. Germline-derived CDR1 and CDR2 are SGHVS and FQNEAQ. The CDR3 has 15 residues. TCRdb recomputed calls from the 5' RACE reads with MiXCR, one row per CDR3 protein. Found here are just over 25,000 distinct CDR3 sequences, roughly 4.5% of them singletons; the top ten hold 10%. The chain links TRBV7-8 to TRBJ2-1; tentative D call: TRBD2 (6 bases). The sample was whole blood. This receptor was taken from an adult who was a healthcare worker with PCR-confirmed SARS-CoV-2 infection or an uninfected control (not recorded which). CDR3 DNA sequence: TGTGCCAGCAGCTTAGAAAGGACTACGCAGAATGAGCAGTTCTTC. It is translated as CASSLERTTQNEQFF.